Listed below are T cell receptor beta chains from one sample, sequenced in a study of siplizumab effects on memory and regulatory T cells. Here immunoSEQ multiplex PCR was the method, and the copy in TCRdb shows in-frame clones only, minus some. The sample lists around 87,000 clones, about nine tenths occurring once. The source material was CD4+ T cells sorted from blood. The receptors come from a human donor in good health. CDR3s include the opening cysteine and the closing phenylalanine or tryptophan. D genes are given only for firm matches. Rows may omit the clone size; those that give it use once, few, many or a size class.

d_call | j_call | cdr3_length | clone_size | v_call | cdr3_nt | cdr3_aa
TRBD1 | TRBJ2-3 | 14 | NA | TRBV6-4 | TGTGCCAGCGGTGGGACAGGGGGCCCAGATACGCAGTATTTT | CASGGTGGPDTQYF
TRBD2 | TRBJ2-7 | 16 | NA | TRBV4-1 | TGCGCCAGCAGCCAAACTAGCGGCCGAGACTCCTACGAGCAGTACTTC | CASSQTSGRDSYEQYF
NA | TRBJ1-2 | 13 | NA | TRBV7-9 | TGTGCCAGCAGCTTAGACGGAACCTATGGCTACACCTTC | CASSLDGTYGYTF
NA | TRBJ2-7 | 14 | once | TRBV6-6 | TGTGCCAGCAGTTACTCGCAAGGGAACTACGAGCAGTACTTC | CASSYSQGNYEQYF
NA | TRBJ2-5 | 14 | once | TRBV4-1 | TGCGCCAGCAGCCAACCTTTAATCCGAGAGACCCAGTACTTC | CASSQPLIRETQYF
NA | TRBJ2-3 | 15 | NA | TRBV6-1 | TGTGCCAGCAGTGAACTAAGCGGGAGCACAGATACGCAGTATTTT | CASSELSGSTDTQYF
NA | TRBJ1-5 | 13 | NA | TRBV14 | TGTGCCAGCAGCCAAGGGAGGAATCAGCCCCAGCATTTT | CASSQGRNQPQHF
NA | TRBJ2-5 | 14 | NA | TRBV21-1 | TGTGCCAGCAGCAAAGAGGGCAGGAAAGAGACCCAGTACTTC | CASSKEGRKETQYF
NA | TRBJ2-3 | 14 | NA | TRBV10-3 | TGTGCCATCAGTGTTGGGCTAGCGAAAGATACGCAGTATTTT | CAISVGLAKDTQYF
TRBD1 | TRBJ1-5 | 15 | NA | TRBV18 | TGTGCCAGCTCACCACTAGGACAGGAGAATCAGCCCCAGCATTTT | CASSPLGQENQPQHF
NA | TRBJ2-3 | 14 | NA | TRBV2 | TGTGCCACCGAAACGCCTAACGGTCCAGATACGCAGTATTTT | CATETPNGPDTQYF
TRBD2 | TRBJ2-1 | 15 | NA | TRBV11-1 | TGTGCCAGCAGCGCCACTAGCGGGTCCTACAATGAGCAGTTCTTC | CASSATSGSYNEQFF
TRBD1 | TRBJ2-7 | 17 | NA | TRBV4-2 | TGTGCCAGCAGCCAAGATTCAGGGACAGCCCCTACCTACGAGCAGTACTTC | CASSQDSGTAPTYEQYF
TRBD1 | TRBJ1-2 | 14 | NA | TRBV6-1 | TGTGCCAGCAGGGAAGACAGGGGGCGAGGTGGCTACACCTTC | CASREDRGRGGYTF
NA | TRBJ1-2 | 13 | NA | TRBV28 | TGTGCCAGCAGTAACCCTCCGGGCGGAGGCTACACCTTC | CASSNPPGGGYTF
NA | TRBJ1-5 | 12 | NA | TRBV6-5 | TGTGCCAGCTCAGGGGGCAATCAGCCCCAGCATTTT | CASSGGNQPQHF
TRBD1 | TRBJ1-1 | 14 | NA | TRBV11-2 | TGTGCCAGCAGCTTAGCCACAGGGGAATACGGGGCTTTCTTT | CASSLATGEYGAFF
NA | TRBJ1-4 | 16 | NA | TRBV30 | TGTGCCTGGAGTCCTACCCGCGGGGGGCAGATTGAAAAACTGTTTTTT | CAWSPTRGGQIEKLFF
TRBD2 | TRBJ2-1 | 16 | NA | TRBV11-3 | TGTGCCAGCAGCTTAGTAGGGAGGGGTATCGACAATGAGCAGTTCTTC | CASSLVGRGIDNEQFF
TRBD1 | TRBJ1-2 | 15 | NA | TRBV7-8 | TGTGCCAGCAGCTTAGACGGACAGGTCCCCGGTGGCTACACCTTC | CASSLDGQVPGGYTF
NA | TRBJ1-1 | 14 | NA | TRBV7-8 | TGTGCCAGCAGCTTAGTGGGTCCGAACACTGAAGCTTTCTTT | CASSLVGPNTEAFF
NA | TRBJ1-6 | 13 | NA | TRBV28 | TGTGCCAGCAGTGCCATGAAGAATTCACCCCTCCACTTT | CASSAMKNSPLHF
TRBD1 | TRBJ2-1 | 16 | NA | TRBV5-1 | TGCGCCAGCAGCCGGGTGGGGGACAGGGCGTACAATGAGCAGTTCTTC | CASSRVGDRAYNEQFF
TRBD1 | TRBJ2-3 | 17 | NA | TRBV7-9 | TGTGCCAGCAGTCCTAGGCGGGCAGGGGGTTCGACAGATACGCAGTATTTT | CASSPRRAGGSTDTQYF
NA | TRBJ2-7 | 14 | once | TRBV30 | TGTGCCTGGAGTCCCGGACGCAGAAACTACGAGCAGTACTTC | CAWSPGRRNYEQYF
NA | TRBJ1-1 | 15 | NA | TRBV5-6 | TGTGCCAGCAGCTTGGTCCCTTCCCAGTGGGCTGAAGCTTTCTTT | CASSLVPSQWAEAFF
NA | TRBJ1-2 | 17 | NA | TRBV21-1 | TGTGCCAGCAGCAAAGAATGGACAGGGCTAGGGGCCTATGGCTACACCTTC | CASSKEWTGLGAYGYTF
TRBD1 | TRBJ1-5 | 14 | NA | TRBV2 | TGTGCCAGCAGCGGGACAGGGGGCGGTCAGCCCCAGCATTTT | CASSGTGGGQPQHF